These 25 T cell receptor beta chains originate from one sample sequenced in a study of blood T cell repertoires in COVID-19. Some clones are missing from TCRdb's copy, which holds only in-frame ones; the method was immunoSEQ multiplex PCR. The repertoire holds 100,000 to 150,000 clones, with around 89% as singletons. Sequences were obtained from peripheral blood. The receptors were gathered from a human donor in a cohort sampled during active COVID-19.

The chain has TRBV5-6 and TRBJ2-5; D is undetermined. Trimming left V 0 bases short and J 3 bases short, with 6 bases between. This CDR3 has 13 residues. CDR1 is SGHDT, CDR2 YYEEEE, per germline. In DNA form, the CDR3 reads TGTGCCAGCAGCTTGGGACAAAAAGAGACCCAGTACTTC. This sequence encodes CASSLGQKETQYF.

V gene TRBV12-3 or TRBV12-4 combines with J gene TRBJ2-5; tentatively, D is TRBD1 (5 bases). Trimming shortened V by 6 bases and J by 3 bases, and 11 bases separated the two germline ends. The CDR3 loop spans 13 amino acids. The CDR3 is CASSQGRKETQYF. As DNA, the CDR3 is TGTGCCAGCAGCCAGGGCCGAAAAGAGACCCAGTACTTC.

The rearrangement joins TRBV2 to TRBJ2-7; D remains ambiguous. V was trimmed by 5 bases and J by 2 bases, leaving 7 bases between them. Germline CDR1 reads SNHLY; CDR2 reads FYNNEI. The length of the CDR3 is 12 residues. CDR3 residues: CASSIDAYEQYF. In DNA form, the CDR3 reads TGTGCCAGCAGTATAGATGCCTACGAGCAGTACTTC.

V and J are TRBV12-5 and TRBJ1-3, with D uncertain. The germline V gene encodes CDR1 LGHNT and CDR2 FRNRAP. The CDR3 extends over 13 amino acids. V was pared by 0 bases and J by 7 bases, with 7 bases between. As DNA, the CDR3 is TGTGCTAGTGGTTTGGTAGGCGGGAACACCATATATTTT. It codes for CASGLVGGNTIYF.

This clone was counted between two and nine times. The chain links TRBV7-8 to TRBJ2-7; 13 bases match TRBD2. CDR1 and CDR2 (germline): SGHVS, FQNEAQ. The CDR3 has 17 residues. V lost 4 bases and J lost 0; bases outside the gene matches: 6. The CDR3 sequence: CASSWGLAGLSSYEQYF. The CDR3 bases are TGTGCCAGCAGCTGGGGACTAGCGGGACTAAGCTCCTACGAGCAGTACTTC.

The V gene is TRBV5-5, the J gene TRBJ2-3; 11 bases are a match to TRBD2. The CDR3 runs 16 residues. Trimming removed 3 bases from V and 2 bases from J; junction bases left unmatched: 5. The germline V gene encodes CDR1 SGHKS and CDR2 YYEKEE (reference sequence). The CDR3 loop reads CASSSLAGALTDTQYF. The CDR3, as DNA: TGTGCCAGCAGCTCACTAGCGGGGGCTCTCACAGATACGCAGTATTTT.

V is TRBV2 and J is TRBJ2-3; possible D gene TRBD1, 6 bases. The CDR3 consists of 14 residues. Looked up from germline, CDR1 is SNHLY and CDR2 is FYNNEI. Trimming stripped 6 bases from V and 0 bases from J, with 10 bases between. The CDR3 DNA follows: TGTGCCAGCAGGTCGGACAGAAGCACAGATACGCAGTATTTT. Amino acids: CASRSDRSTDTQYF. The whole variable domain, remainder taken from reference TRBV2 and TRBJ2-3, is EPEVTQTPSHQVTQMGQEVILRCVPISNHLYFYWYRQILGQKVEFLVSFYNNEISEKSEIFDDQFSVERPDGSNFTLKIRSTKLEDSAMYFCASRSDRSTDTQYFGPGTRLTVL.

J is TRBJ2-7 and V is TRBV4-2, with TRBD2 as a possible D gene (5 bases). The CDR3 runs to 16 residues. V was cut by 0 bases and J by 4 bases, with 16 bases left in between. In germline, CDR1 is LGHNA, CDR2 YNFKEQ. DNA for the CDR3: TGTGCCAGCAGCCAAGATATGAGGGAGAATCTGTACGAGCAGTACTTC. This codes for CASSQDMRENLYEQYF.

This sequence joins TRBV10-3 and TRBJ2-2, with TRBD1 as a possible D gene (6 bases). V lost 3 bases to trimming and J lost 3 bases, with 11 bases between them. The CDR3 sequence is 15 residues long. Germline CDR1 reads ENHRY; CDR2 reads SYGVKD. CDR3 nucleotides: TGTGCCATCAGTGACAGGACAGCCGACACCGGGGAGCTGTTTTTT. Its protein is CAISDRTADTGELFF.

The CDR3 loop reads CASSKTGTYGYTF. In DNA, the CDR3 is TGTGCCAGCAGTAAAACAGGGACCTATGGCTACACCTTC. The rearrangement joins TRBV28 to TRBJ1-2; tentatively, D is TRBD1 (6 bases). Germline V CDR1 and CDR2: MDHEN, SYDVKM. The CDR3 totals 13 residues. Between the trimmed V and J ends, which lost 5 bases and 4 bases, there was a span of 11 bases.

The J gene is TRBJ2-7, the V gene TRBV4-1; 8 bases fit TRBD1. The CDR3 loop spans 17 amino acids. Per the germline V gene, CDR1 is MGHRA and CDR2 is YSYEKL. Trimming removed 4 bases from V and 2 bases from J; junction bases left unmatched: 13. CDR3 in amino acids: CASSLRTGSPAAYEQYF. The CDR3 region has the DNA TGCGCCAGCAGCCTTCGGACAGGGTCACCCGCCGCCTACGAGCAGTACTTC.

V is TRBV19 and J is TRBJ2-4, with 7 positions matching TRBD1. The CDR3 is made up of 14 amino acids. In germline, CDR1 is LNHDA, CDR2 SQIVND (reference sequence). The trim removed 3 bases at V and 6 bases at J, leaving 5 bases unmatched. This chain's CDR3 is CASSIGGQRNIQYF. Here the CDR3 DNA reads TGTGCCAGTAGTATTGGGGGACAGAGAAACATTCAGTACTTC.

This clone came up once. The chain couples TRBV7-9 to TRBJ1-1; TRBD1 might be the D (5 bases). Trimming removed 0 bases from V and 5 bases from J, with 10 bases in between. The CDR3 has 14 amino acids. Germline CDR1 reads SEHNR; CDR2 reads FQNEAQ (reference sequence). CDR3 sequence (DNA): TGTGCCAGCAGCTTAGCGTGGGGGGGTACTGAAGCTTTCTTT. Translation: CASSLAWGGTEAFF.

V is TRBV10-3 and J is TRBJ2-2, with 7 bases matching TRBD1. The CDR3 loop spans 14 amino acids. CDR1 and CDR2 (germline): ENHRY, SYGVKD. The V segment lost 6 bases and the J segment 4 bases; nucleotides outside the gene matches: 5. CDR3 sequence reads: CAISEGASTGELFF. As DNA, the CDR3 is TGTGCCATCAGCGAGGGGGCCAGCACCGGGGAGCTGTTTTTT.

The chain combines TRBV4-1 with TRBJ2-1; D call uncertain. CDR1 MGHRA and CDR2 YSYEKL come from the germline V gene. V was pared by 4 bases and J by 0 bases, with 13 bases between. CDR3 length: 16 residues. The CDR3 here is CASSLSGLLSYNEQFF. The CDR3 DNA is TGCGCCAGCAGCCTATCGGGTCTTCTCTCCTACAATGAGCAGTTCTTC.

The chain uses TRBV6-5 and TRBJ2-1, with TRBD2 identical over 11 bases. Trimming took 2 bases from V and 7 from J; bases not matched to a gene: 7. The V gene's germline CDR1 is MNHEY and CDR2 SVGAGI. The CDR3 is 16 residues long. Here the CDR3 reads CASSYGSGGAMNEQFF. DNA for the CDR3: TGTGCCAGCAGTTACGGTAGCGGGGGGGCTATGAATGAGCAGTTCTTC.

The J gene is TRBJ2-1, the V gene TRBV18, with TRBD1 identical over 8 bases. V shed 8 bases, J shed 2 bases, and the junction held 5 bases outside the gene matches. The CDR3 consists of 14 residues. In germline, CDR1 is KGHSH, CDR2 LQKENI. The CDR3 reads CASTTGVPYNEQFF. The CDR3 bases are TGTGCCAGCACGACAGGGGTCCCCTACAATGAGCAGTTCTTC.

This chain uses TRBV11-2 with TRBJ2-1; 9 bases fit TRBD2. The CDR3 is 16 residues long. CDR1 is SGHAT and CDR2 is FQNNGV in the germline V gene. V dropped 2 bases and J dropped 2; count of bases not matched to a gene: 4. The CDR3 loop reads CASSLMSGGTYNEQFF. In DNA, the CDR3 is TGTGCCAGCAGCTTAATGAGCGGGGGGACCTACAATGAGCAGTTCTTC.

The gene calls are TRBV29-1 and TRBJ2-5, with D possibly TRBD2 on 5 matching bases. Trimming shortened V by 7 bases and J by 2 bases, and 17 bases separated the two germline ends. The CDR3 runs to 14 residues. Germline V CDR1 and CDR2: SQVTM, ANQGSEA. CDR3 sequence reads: CSATLRGRQETQYF. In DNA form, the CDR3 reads TGCAGCGCCACACTACGCGGGCGACAAGAGACCCAGTACTTC. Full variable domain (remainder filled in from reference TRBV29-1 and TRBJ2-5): SAVISQKPSRDICQRGTSLTIQCQVDSQVTMMFWYRQQPGQSLTLIATANQGSEATYESGFVIDKFPISRPNLTFSTLTVSNMSPEDSSIYLCSATLRGRQETQYFGPGTRLLVL.

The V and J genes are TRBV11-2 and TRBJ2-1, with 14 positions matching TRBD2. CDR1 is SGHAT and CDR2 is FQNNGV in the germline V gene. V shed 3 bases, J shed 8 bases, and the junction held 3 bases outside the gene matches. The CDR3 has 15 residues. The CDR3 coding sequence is TGTGCCAGCAGCTTGGGACTAGCGGGAGTGTATGAGCAGTTCTTC. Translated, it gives CASSLGLAGVYEQFF.

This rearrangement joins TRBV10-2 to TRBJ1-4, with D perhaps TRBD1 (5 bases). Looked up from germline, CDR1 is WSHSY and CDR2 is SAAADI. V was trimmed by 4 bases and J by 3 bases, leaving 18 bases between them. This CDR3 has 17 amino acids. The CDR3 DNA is TGCGCCAGCAGTGCCACCGGGGGGTATCAGGCTAATGAAAAACTGTTTTTT. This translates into CASSATGGYQANEKLFF.

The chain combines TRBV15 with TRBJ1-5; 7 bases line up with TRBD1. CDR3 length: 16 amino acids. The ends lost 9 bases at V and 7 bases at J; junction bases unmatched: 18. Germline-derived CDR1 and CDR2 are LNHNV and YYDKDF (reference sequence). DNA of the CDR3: TGTGCCACGAGACGGCTACCCGGGACAGCAGACCAGCCCCAGCATTTT. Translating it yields CATRRLPGTADQPQHF.

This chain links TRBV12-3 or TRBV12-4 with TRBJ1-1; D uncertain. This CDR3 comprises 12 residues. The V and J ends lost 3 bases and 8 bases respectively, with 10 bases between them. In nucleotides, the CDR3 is TGTGCCAGCAGTTTCGTGGGCAGGGAAGCTTTCTTT. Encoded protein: CASSFVGREAFF.

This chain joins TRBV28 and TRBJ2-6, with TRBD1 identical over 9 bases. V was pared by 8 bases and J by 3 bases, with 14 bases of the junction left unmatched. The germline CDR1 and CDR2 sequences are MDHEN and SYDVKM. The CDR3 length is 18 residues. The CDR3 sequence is CASRPRDRVLLGANVLTF. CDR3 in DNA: TGTGCCAGCCGCCCCCGGGACAGGGTTCTACTTGGGGCCAACGTCCTGACTTTC.

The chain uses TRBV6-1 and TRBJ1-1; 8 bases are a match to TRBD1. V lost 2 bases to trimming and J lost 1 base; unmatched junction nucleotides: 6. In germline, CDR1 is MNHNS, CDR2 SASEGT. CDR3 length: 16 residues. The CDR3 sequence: CASSEWTGRGNTEAFF. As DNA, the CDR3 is TGTGCCAGCAGTGAATGGACAGGGAGAGGGAACACTGAAGCTTTCTTT.